This passage covers 26 T cell receptor beta chains from one sample sequenced in a study of blood T cell repertoires in COVID-19. This table comes from immunoSEQ multiplex PCR, and its TCRdb copy is limited to in-frame clones, with some not included. In the table there are tens of thousands of clones, 70% to 85% of which are singletons. Sequenced: peripheral blood. Every receptor here comes from a human donor in a cohort sampled during active COVID-19.

V and J are TRBV5-1 and TRBJ2-2; D possibly corresponds to TRBD1 (6 bases). Trimming took 3 bases from V and 6 from J, leaving 9 bases between them. The CDR3 contains 13 residues. Germline assignment: CDR1 SGHRS and CDR2 YFSETQ. CDR3 loop: CASSSYRAGELFF. Written as DNA, the CDR3 is TGCGCCAGCAGCTCTTACAGGGCCGGGGAGCTGTTTTTT.

This chain uses TRBV5-1 with TRBJ1-2, with 9 bases fitting TRBD1. There are 15 residues in the CDR3. V was pared by 3 bases and J by 2 bases, with 5 bases of the junction left unmatched. Germline values: CDR1 SGHRS, CDR2 YFSETQ. The CDR3 nucleotides read TGCGCCAGCAGCTATTACGACAGGGGGAACTATGGCTACACCTTC. Its protein product is CASSYYDRGNYGYTF.

This clone was recorded once. The J gene is TRBJ2-1, the V gene TRBV5-1; perhaps TRBD2 as D (6 bases). Germline V gene sequence: CDR1 SGHRS, CDR2 YFSETQ. V lost 5 bases to trimming and J lost 6 bases, with 18 bases between them. This CDR3 region has 15 residues. The CDR3 loop is CASRKTFSGGNEQFF. Here the CDR3 DNA reads TGCGCCAGCAGGAAAACTTTCTCCGGGGGCAATGAGCAGTTCTTC.

The chain couples TRBV10-2 to TRBJ2-1; TRBD2 might be the D (6 bases). Germline V gene lookup returns CDR1 WSHSY and CDR2 SAAADI. The ends were cut back, 9 bases at V and 5 bases at J, with 17 bases in the middle. This CDR3 has 14 amino acids. The CDR3 reads CASRRGLLDNEQFF. For the CDR3, the DNA is TGCGCCAGTCGTCGGGGACTCCTGGACAATGAGCAGTTCTTC.

V usage is TRBV27 and J usage is TRBJ1-3, with 8 nucleotides matching TRBD1. The junction had 10 bases not matched to a gene; V was cut back by 6 bases and J by 0 bases. Per germline, CDR1 MNHEY and CDR2 SMNVEV (reference sequence). The length of the CDR3 is 17 residues. For the CDR3, the DNA is TGTGCCAGCAGCCCCGCCGGACAGGGACGCTCTGGAAACACCATATATTTT. It specifies CASSPAGQGRSGNTIYF.

CDR3 DNA: TGTGCCAGCAGCCTTTCGACCGGACAGGGGAAAAACATTCAGTACTTC. This translates into CASSLSTGQGKNIQYF. The chain is built from TRBV7-2 and TRBJ2-4; 9 nucleotides line up with TRBD1. The CDR3 covers 16 residues. Losses at the gene ends were 5 bases for V and 4 bases for J; bases not matched to a gene: 9. Germline V gives CDR1 SGHTA, CDR2 FQGNSA.

This chain uses TRBV30 with TRBJ1-4; the match to TRBD1 covers 9 bases. Germline V gene data show CDR1 as GTSNPN and CDR2 as SVGIG (reference sequence). With V trimmed by 0 bases and J by 2 bases, 16 bases remained unmatched. The CDR3 covers 20 residues. CDR3 amino acids: CAWSVMRRDRVGRTNEKLFF. CDR3 nucleotide sequence: TGTGCCTGGAGTGTAATGAGGAGGGACAGGGTCGGGAGGACTAATGAAAAACTGTTTTTT.

The V gene is TRBV18, the J gene TRBJ2-2; perhaps TRBD1 as D (6 bases). Trimming shortened V by 3 bases and J by 6 bases, and 11 bases separated the two germline ends. CDR3 length: 14 amino acids. Germline loops: CDR1 KGHSH, CDR2 LQKENI. CDR3 residues: CASSPLDSPGELFF. CDR3 nucleotides: TGTGCCAGCTCACCTTTGGACAGTCCCGGGGAGCTGTTTTTT.

V and J are TRBV6-5 and TRBJ2-1; D perhaps matches TRBD1 (6 bases). CDR1 and CDR2 (germline): MNHEY, SVGAGI. Trimming took off 4 bases at V and 9 bases at J, with 13 bases between the two ends. This CDR3 has 13 residues. The chain's CDR3 is CASSFTGSGEQFF. In DNA form, the CDR3 reads TGTGCCAGCAGTTTCACAGGGAGTGGTGAGCAGTTCTTC.

V gene TRBV11-2 combines with J gene TRBJ2-7; the match to TRBD2 covers 7 bases. The CDR3 extends over 15 amino acids. J gave up 0 bases and V 2 bases, and 4 bases lay outside the gene matches. The germline V gene has CDR1 SGHAT and CDR2 FQNNGV. This chain's CDR3 is CASSLSSGTSYEQYF. The DNA of the CDR3 is TGTGCCAGCAGCTTAAGCAGCGGGACCTCCTACGAGCAGTACTTC.

This clone appeared a few times. This rearrangement joins TRBV2 to TRBJ2-6, with 9 bases matching TRBD1. The germline V gene encodes CDR1 SNHLY and CDR2 FYNNEI. V lost 5 bases and J lost 0; bases outside the gene matches: 11. This CDR3 comprises 19 residues. The CDR3 DNA follows: TGTGCCAGCAGTTATACGCCGGGACAGGGCCTCTCTGGGGCCAACGTCCTGACTTTC. Amino acids: CASSYTPGQGLSGANVLTF.

The V and J genes are TRBV6-1 and TRBJ2-3, with 7 bases identical to TRBD1. Germline trimming cut 4 bases from V and 0 bases from J; bases unmatched to any gene: 13. CDR1 is MNHNS, CDR2 SASEGT, per germline. The CDR3 spans 18 residues. This CDR3 reads CASSATLWTGSSTDTQYF. Here the CDR3 DNA reads TGTGCCAGCAGTGCCACCCTTTGGACAGGATCTAGCACAGATACGCAGTATTTT.

CDR3 nucleotide sequence: TGTGCCTGGGCCCGACGGACAGGGAGAGGGGGCTACACCTTC. This gives the protein CAWARRTGRGGYTF. This chain connects TRBV30 to TRBJ1-2; the match to TRBD1 covers 8 bases. Germline V CDR1 and CDR2: GTSNPN, SVGIG (reference sequence). The J segment lost 8 bases and the V segment lost 5 bases, leaving 13 bases of the junction unmatched. CDR3 length: 14 residues.

The chain combines TRBV7-2 with TRBJ2-5, with TRBD2 identical over 16 bases. This CDR3 has 16 amino acids. Germline CDR1 reads SGHTA; CDR2 reads FQGNSA. V gave up 5 bases and J gave up 7 bases; unmatched junction bases: 7. The CDR3 DNA reads TGTGCCAGCAGCATCGGGACTAGCGGGGGGGGAGGGACCCAGTACTTC. Translating it yields CASSIGTSGGGGTQYF.

In nucleotides, the CDR3 is TGTGCCAGCAGGGCTCCCGGGGCCAAAAACATTCAGTACTTC. This sequence encodes CASRAPGAKNIQYF. The chain combines TRBV6-5 with TRBJ2-4, with D unresolved. Trimming took 6 bases from V and 1 from J, leaving 10 bases between them. Per the germline V gene, CDR1 is MNHEY and CDR2 is SVGAGI. The CDR3 is 14 amino acids.

This chain uses TRBV5-5 with TRBJ2-3, with D perhaps matching TRBD2 (5 bases). The CDR3 totals 15 residues. Germline V gene data show CDR1 as SGHKS and CDR2 as YYEKEE (reference sequence). V was clipped by 0 bases and J by 4 bases, with 12 bases between them. As DNA, the CDR3 is TGTGCCAGCAGCTTGGATGGGAGACGAGCAGATACGCAGTATTTT. Protein product: CASSLDGRRADTQYF.

This chain uses TRBV9 with TRBJ2-3; D perhaps matches TRBD1 (6 bases). The CDR3 totals 15 residues. V was trimmed by 0 bases and J by 0 bases, leaving 8 bases between them. CDR1 is SGDLS, CDR2 YYNGEE, per germline. Here the CDR3 reads CASSVEGDSTDTQYF. CDR3 DNA sequence: TGTGCCAGCAGCGTAGAGGGGGATAGCACAGATACGCAGTATTTT.

CDR3 in amino acids: CAISGVGQGGSPLHF. The CDR3 bases are TGTGCCATCAGTGGAGTGGGACAGGGGGGGTCACCCCTCCACTTT. The genes are TRBV10-3 and TRBJ1-6, with TRBD1 identical over 11 bases. Trimming at V came to 4 bases and at J to 10 bases, leaving 6 bases not matched to a gene. The germline CDR1 and CDR2 sequences are ENHRY and SYGVKD. CDR3 length: 15 residues.

This clone was counted only a few times. J is TRBJ1-6 and V is TRBV25-1; 9 bases map to TRBD1. The V and J ends lost 4 bases and 10 bases, in that order; junction bases with no gene match: 8. The CDR3 runs to 15 residues. CDR1 and CDR2 from the germline V gene are MGHDK and SYGVNS. CDR3 nucleotide sequence: TGTGCCAGCAGTGCCTTACAGGGGGCGGGATCACCCCTCCACTTT. This gives the protein CASSALQGAGSPLHF.

This rearrangement joins TRBV15 to TRBJ2-7; 12 nucleotides agree with TRBD1. The germline gives CDR1 LNHNV, CDR2 YYDKDF (reference sequence). The trim removed 3 bases at V and 6 bases at J, leaving 3 bases unmatched. CDR3 length: 14 amino acids. The CDR3: CATSRGQGAREQYF. As DNA, the CDR3 is TGTGCCACCAGCAGGGGACAGGGGGCACGCGAGCAGTACTTC.

The chain carries TRBV19 and TRBJ1-2; 7 positions match TRBD1. The CDR3 consists of 15 residues. V trimming: 1 base; J trimming: 4 bases; junction bases outside the gene matches: 6. In germline, CDR1 is LNHDA, CDR2 SQIVND (reference sequence). The CDR3: CASSIAIGGAYGYTF. In nucleotides, the CDR3 is TGTGCCAGTAGTATAGCTATAGGGGGCGCCTATGGCTACACCTTC. Full variable domain (rest looked up from reference TRBV19 and TRBJ1-2): DGGITQSPKYLFRKEGQNVTLSCEQNLNHDAMYWYRQDPGQGLRLIYYSQIVNDFQKGDIAEGYSVSREKKESFPLTVTSAQKNPTAFYLCASSIAIGGAYGYTFGSGTRLTVV.

The chain's CDR3 is CASSRDIAGNTIYF. Here the CDR3 DNA reads TGTGCCAGCAGCCGGGACATAGCTGGAAACACCATATATTTT. The V and J genes are TRBV5-6 and TRBJ1-3, with D tentatively TRBD1 (6 bases). The ends were cut back, 4 bases at V and 2 bases at J, with 10 bases in the middle. Germline-derived CDR1 and CDR2 are SGHDT and YYEEEE. The CDR3 is 14 residues long.

This clone was found once. CDR3 amino acids: CASSEYGGPQETQYF. CDR3 coding DNA: TGTGCCAGCAGTGAATACGGAGGGCCCCAAGAGACCCAGTACTTC. This chain uses TRBV25-1 with TRBJ2-5, with D perhaps matching TRBD2 (6 bases). This CDR3 is 15 amino acids long. Trimming took off 0 bases at V and 1 base at J, with 9 bases between the two ends. Germline values: CDR1 MGHDK, CDR2 SYGVNS.

V and J are TRBV3-1 (or the pseudogene TRBV3-2) and TRBJ2-1; 11 positions match TRBD2. The CDR3 covers 20 residues. Germline V lookup: CDR1 LGHDT, CDR2 YNNKEL (reference sequence). After removal of 8 bases from V and 4 bases from J, the junction contained 22 bases not matched to a gene. The CDR3 bases are TGTGCCAGCCGGGATTATGCGGGAGCTAGCGGGAGGACGGGTTACAATGAGCAGTTCTTC. Translated: CASRDYAGASGRTGYNEQFF.

This chain connects TRBV6-4 to TRBJ2-7; maybe TRBD2 (5 bases). Deletions cut 8 bases from V and 1 base from J, with 18 bases between. The CDR3 is made up of 15 amino acids. Germline V gives CDR1 MRHNA, CDR2 SNTAGT. The CDR3 nucleotides are TGTGCCAGCCGAGGGCCGAGGAGGATATCCTACGAGCAGTACTTC. Its protein is CASRGPRRISYEQYF.

There are a few counts of this clone. The gene calls are TRBV5-4 and TRBJ1-3; weak D call: TRBD1 (5 bases). The V gene lost 1 base and the J gene lost 3 bases, with 8 bases spanning the gap. This CDR3 has 14 amino acids. Per the germline V gene, CDR1 is SGHNT and CDR2 is YYREEE (reference sequence). The CDR3 DNA sequence: TGTGCCAGCAGCTTGTCAGGGTTTGGAAACACCATATATTTT. Translating it yields CASSLSGFGNTIYF.